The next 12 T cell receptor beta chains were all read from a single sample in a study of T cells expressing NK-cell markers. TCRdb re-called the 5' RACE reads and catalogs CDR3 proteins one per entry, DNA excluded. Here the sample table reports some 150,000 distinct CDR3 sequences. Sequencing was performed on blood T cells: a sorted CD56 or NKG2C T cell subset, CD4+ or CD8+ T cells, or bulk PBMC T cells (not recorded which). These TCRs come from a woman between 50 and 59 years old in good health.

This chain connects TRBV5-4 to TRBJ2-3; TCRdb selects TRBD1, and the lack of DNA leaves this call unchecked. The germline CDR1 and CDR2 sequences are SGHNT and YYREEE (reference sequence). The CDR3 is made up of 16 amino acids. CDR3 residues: CASSLGDSSQTDTQYF. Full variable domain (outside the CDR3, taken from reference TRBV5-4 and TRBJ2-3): ETGVTQSPTHLIKTRGQQVTLRCSSQSGHNTVSWYQQALGQGPQFIFQYYREEENGRGNFPPRFSGLQFPNYSSELNVNALELDDSALYLCASSLGDSSQTDTQYFGPGTRLTVL.

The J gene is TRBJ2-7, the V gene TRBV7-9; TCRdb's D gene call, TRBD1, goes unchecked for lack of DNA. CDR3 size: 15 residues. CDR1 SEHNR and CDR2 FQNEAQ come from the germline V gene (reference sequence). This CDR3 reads CASSFSQGGVYEQYF.

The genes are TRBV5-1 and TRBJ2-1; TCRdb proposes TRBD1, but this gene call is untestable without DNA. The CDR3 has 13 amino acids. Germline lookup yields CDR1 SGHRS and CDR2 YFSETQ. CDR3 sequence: CASSLGTGNEQFF.

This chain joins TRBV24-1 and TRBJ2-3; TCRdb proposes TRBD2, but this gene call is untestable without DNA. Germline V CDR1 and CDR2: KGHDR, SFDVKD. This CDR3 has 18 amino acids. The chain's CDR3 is CATSEPLVAGATTDTQYF.

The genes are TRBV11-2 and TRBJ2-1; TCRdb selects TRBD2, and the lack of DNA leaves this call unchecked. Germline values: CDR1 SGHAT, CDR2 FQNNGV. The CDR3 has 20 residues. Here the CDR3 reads CASSLDRREAGLAGLDEQFF. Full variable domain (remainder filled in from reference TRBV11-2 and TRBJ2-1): EAGVAQSPRYKIIEKRQSVAFWCNPISGHATLYWYQQILGQGPKLLIQFQNNGVVDDSQLPKDRFSAERLKGVDSTLKIQPAKLEDSAVYLCASSLDRREAGLAGLDEQFFGPGTRLTVL.

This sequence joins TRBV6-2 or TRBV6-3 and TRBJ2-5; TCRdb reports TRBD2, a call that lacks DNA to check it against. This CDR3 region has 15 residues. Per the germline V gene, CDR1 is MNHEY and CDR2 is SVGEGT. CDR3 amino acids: CASNSLAGEQETQYF.

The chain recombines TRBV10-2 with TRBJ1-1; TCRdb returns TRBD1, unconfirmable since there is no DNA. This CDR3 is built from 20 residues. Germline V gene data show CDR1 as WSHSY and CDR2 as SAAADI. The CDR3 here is CASSESKTGGYPIWDTEAFF.

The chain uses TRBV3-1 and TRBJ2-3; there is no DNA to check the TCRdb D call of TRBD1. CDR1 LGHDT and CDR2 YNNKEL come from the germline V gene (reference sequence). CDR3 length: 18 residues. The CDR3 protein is CASSQKYGQGAFTDTQYF.

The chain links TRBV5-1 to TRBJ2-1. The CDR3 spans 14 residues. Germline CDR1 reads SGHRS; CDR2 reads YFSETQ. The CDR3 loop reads CASIKTDSYNEQFF.

CDR3 residues: CASSGSGDEQFF. This chain joins TRBV9 and TRBJ2-1. The CDR3 spans 12 residues. Looked up from germline, CDR1 is SGDLS and CDR2 is YYNGEE. The entire variable domain, with the rest obtained from reference TRBV9 and TRBJ2-1, is as follows: DSGVTQTPKHLITATGQRVTLRCSPRSGDLSVYWYQQSLDQGLQFLIQYYNGEERAKGNILERFSAQQFPDLHSELNLSSLELGDSALYFCASSGSGDEQFFGPGTRLTVL.

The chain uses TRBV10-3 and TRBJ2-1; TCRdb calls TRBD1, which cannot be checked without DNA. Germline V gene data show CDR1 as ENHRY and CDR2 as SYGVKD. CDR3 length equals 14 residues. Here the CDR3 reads CATDPGQGFHEQFF.

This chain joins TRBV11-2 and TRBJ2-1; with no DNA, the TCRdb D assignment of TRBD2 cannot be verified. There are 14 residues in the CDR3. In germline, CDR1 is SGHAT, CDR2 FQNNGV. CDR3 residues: CASRDSSGSQVEFF.